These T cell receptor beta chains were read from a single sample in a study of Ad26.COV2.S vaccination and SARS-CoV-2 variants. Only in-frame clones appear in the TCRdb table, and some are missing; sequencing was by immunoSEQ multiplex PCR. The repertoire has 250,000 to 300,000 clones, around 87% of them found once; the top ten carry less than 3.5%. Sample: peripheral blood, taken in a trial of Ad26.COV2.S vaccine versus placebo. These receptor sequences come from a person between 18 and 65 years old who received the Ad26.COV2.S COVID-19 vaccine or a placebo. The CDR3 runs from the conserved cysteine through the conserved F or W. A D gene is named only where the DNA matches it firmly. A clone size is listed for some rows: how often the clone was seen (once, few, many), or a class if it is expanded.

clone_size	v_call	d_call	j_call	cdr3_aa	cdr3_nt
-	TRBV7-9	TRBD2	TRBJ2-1	CASSLGRLAGGTEQFF	TGTGCCAGCAGCTTAGGACGACTAGCGGGAGGGACTGAGCAGTTCTTC
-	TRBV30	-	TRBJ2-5	CAWSVTEETQYF	TGTGCCTGGAGTGTAACAGAAGAGACCCAGTACTTC
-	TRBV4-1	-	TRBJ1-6	CASREGALGRNSPLHF	TGCGCCAGCAGAGAGGGTGCGTTGGGAAGGAATTCACCCCTCCACTTT
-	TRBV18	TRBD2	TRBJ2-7	CASSPLAGGLSSYEQYF	TGTGCCAGCTCACCACTGGCGGGAGGCCTCAGCTCCTACGAGCAGTACTTC
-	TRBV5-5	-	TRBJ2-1	CASSRTTDNEQFF	TGTGCCAGCAGCCGGACCACTGACAATGAGCAGTTCTTC
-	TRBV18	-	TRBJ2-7	CASSDLTGTESYEQYF	TGTGCCAGCTCAGACTTGACCGGGACTGAATCCTACGAGCAGTACTTC
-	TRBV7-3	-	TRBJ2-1	CASSSDYPTPQFF	TGTGCCAGCAGTTCGGACTACCCGACCCCGCAGTTCTTC
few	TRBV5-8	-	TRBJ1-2	CASSLYIPGAKVLF	TGTGCCAGCAGCTTGTATATCCCAGGGGCGAAGGTACTTTTC
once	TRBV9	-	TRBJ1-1	CASSVGGARSRTEAFF	TGTGCCAGCAGCGTAGGGGGGGCGCGGAGTCGCACTGAAGCTTTCTTT
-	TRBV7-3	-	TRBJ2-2	CASSLRGAGATGELFF	TGTGCCAGCAGCTTAAGGGGGGCGGGAGCCACCGGGGAGCTGTTTTTT
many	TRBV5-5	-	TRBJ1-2	CASSFRPNNVGYGYTF	TGTGCCAGCAGCTTCCGTCCCAATAACGTAGGCTATGGCTACACCTTC
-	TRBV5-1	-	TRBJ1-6	CASSTGSLNSPLHF	TGCGCCAGCAGCACGGGATCCCTCAATTCACCCCTCCACTTT
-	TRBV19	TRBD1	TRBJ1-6	CASRGQGVNSPLHF	TGTGCCAGTAGGGGACAGGGGGTAAATTCACCCCTCCACTTT
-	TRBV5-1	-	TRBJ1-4	CASSYGAEATNEKLFF	TGCGCCAGCAGCTACGGGGCCGAGGCAACTAATGAAAAACTGTTTTTT
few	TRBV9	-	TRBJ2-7	CASSFRDNYEQYF	TGTGCCAGCAGCTTCCGGGACAATTACGAGCAGTACTTC
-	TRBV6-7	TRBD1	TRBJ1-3	CASSCNRGNSGNTIYF	TGTGCCAGCAGTTGCAACAGGGGAAACTCTGGAAACACCATATATTTT
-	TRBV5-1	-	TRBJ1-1	CASSLVFLEGDEAFF	TGCGCCAGCAGCTTGGTTTTCCTAGAGGGAGACGAAGCTTTCTTT
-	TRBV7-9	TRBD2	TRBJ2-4	CASSASTSGRGKNIQYF	TGTGCCAGCAGTGCTTCGACTAGCGGGAGAGGCAAAAACATTCAGTACTTC
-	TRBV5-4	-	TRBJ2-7	CASSQSLGEQYF	TGTGCCAGCAGCCAGAGCCTGGGCGAGCAGTACTTC
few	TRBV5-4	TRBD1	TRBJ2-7	CASSPGQGSSYEQYF	TGTGCCAGCAGCCCGGGACAGGGGAGCTCCTACGAGCAGTACTTC
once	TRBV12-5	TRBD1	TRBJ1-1	CASGLGQGAIEAFF	TGTGCTAGTGGTCTCGGACAGGGGGCGATTGAAGCTTTCTTT
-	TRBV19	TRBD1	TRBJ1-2	CASRTMGQGVSGYTF	TGTGCCAGTAGGACCATGGGACAGGGTGTAAGTGGCTACACCTTC